These T cell receptor beta chains were read from a single sample in a study of T cell responses to AZD1222 COVID-19 vaccine. Measured with immunoSEQ multiplex PCR; TCRdb has only the in-frame clones, and not every one. The sample lists 120,000 to 150,000 clones, nearly 90% occurring once. The sample consisted of peripheral blood, taken 28 days after the second dose of the MenACWY control vaccine. The receptors stem from an adult who received the MenACWY meningococcal vaccine as a control. Both conserved end residues are part of each CDR3. Each record gives: J gene, V gene, D gene, CDR3 protein. The D gene is left open where the match is weak.

j_call: TRBJ1-1
v_call: TRBV5-1
d_call: -
cdr3_aa: CASSPMKGGMNTEAFF

j_call: TRBJ2-2
v_call: TRBV2
d_call: -
cdr3_aa: CASSDPARTNTGELFF

j_call: TRBJ2-3
v_call: TRBV18
d_call: -
cdr3_aa: CASSLTDTQYF

j_call: TRBJ2-4
v_call: TRBV7-2
d_call: -
cdr3_aa: CASSLWGGGGKNIQYF

j_call: TRBJ1-1
v_call: TRBV6-5
d_call: -
cdr3_aa: CASSYSVRGRTEAFF

j_call: TRBJ1-2
v_call: TRBV5-1
d_call: TRBD1
cdr3_aa: CASSPGQGGGYGYTF

j_call: TRBJ1-2
v_call: TRBV7-2
d_call: -
cdr3_aa: CASSSLGGYTF

j_call: TRBJ1-3
v_call: TRBV5-3
d_call: -
cdr3_aa: CARSRTPNTIYF

j_call: TRBJ1-5
v_call: TRBV2
d_call: -
cdr3_aa: CASSGPNQPQHF

j_call: TRBJ1-1
v_call: TRBV9
d_call: TRBD1
cdr3_aa: CASSNDRGYTEAFF

j_call: TRBJ2-5
v_call: TRBV7-8
d_call: -
cdr3_aa: CASRRDSQETQYF

j_call: TRBJ2-7
v_call: TRBV6-6
d_call: TRBD2
cdr3_aa: CASSLDLTSGGSYEQYF

j_call: TRBJ2-7
v_call: TRBV25-1
d_call: -
cdr3_aa: CASSEFGKPYEQYF

j_call: TRBJ1-1
v_call: TRBV3-1/TRBV3-2
d_call: TRBD1
cdr3_aa: CASSPRDRVEAFF

j_call: TRBJ2-1
v_call: TRBV5-1
d_call: -
cdr3_aa: CASSPIGRIEQFF

j_call: TRBJ1-6
v_call: TRBV2
d_call: -
cdr3_aa: CASSELNGNNSPLHF

j_call: TRBJ1-1
v_call: TRBV6-6
d_call: -
cdr3_aa: CASSPNTEAFF

j_call: TRBJ1-2
v_call: TRBV10-3
d_call: TRBD1
cdr3_aa: CAISPGQGNYGYTF

j_call: TRBJ1-1
v_call: TRBV7-3
d_call: TRBD1
cdr3_aa: CASSRQGGNTEAFF

j_call: TRBJ1-4
v_call: TRBV5-4
d_call: -
cdr3_aa: CASSLGGGLTNEKLFF

j_call: TRBJ2-6
v_call: TRBV11-2
d_call: -
cdr3_aa: CASSQQSSGANVLTF

j_call: TRBJ2-3
v_call: TRBV4-1
d_call: -
cdr3_aa: CASSRRGDTDTQYF

j_call: TRBJ2-1
v_call: TRBV18
d_call: TRBD1
cdr3_aa: CASSRTGTGGVNEQFF

j_call: TRBJ2-3
v_call: TRBV9
d_call: -
cdr3_aa: CASSVGYPPSTDTQYF

j_call: TRBJ1-5
v_call: TRBV19
d_call: TRBD1
cdr3_aa: CASGGTGEQPQHF

j_call: TRBJ1-2
v_call: TRBV30
d_call: -
cdr3_aa: CAMEPNYGYTF

j_call: TRBJ1-1
v_call: TRBV5-1
d_call: -
cdr3_aa: CASSLGTVLNTEAFF

j_call: TRBJ1-5
v_call: TRBV28
d_call: -
cdr3_aa: CASSLLQAISSNQPQHF

j_call: TRBJ2-7
v_call: TRBV10-3
d_call: -
cdr3_aa: CAISEVGALSSYEQYF

j_call: TRBJ1-2
v_call: TRBV6-4
d_call: TRBD1
cdr3_aa: CASSDGTGVNYGYTF

j_call: TRBJ2-1
v_call: TRBV5-1
d_call: TRBD2
cdr3_aa: CASSSTSGGYNEQFF

j_call: TRBJ2-5
v_call: TRBV7-3
d_call: -
cdr3_aa: CASSFTGETQYF

j_call: TRBJ2-7
v_call: TRBV28
d_call: -
cdr3_aa: CASSTPESGFSYEQYF

j_call: TRBJ2-2
v_call: TRBV9
d_call: -
cdr3_aa: CASSAGDSSNTGELFF

j_call: TRBJ1-6
v_call: TRBV30
d_call: -
cdr3_aa: CAWSWRGNSPLHF

j_call: TRBJ2-3
v_call: TRBV24-1
d_call: -
cdr3_aa: CATSGRGSTDTQYF

j_call: TRBJ2-1
v_call: TRBV12-3/TRBV12-4
d_call: -
cdr3_aa: CASSRGVEQFF

j_call: TRBJ1-2
v_call: TRBV19
d_call: -
cdr3_aa: CASSPFGPALFYGYTF

j_call: TRBJ1-2
v_call: TRBV29-1
d_call: -
cdr3_aa: CSVEGTGLSGYTF

j_call: TRBJ2-7
v_call: TRBV6-4
d_call: -
cdr3_aa: CASSDSAFYEQYF

j_call: TRBJ1-1
v_call: TRBV11-3
d_call: TRBD1
cdr3_aa: CASSVRPGDRVMWTEAFF

j_call: TRBJ1-2
v_call: TRBV4-3
d_call: TRBD1
cdr3_aa: CASSQDGTGEEGYTF

j_call: TRBJ2-2
v_call: TRBV7-2
d_call: TRBD1
cdr3_aa: CASSRDRFTGELFF

j_call: TRBJ2-2
v_call: TRBV5-1
d_call: -
cdr3_aa: CASSLEGNRITNTGELFF

j_call: TRBJ1-2
v_call: TRBV7-9
d_call: -
cdr3_aa: CASSPQTVKGYTF

j_call: TRBJ1-1
v_call: TRBV29-1
d_call: -
cdr3_aa: CSVEWSMNTEAFF

j_call: TRBJ1-4
v_call: TRBV7-8
d_call: -
cdr3_aa: CASSFRAVSTNEKLFF

j_call: TRBJ2-5
v_call: TRBV7-9
d_call: -
cdr3_aa: CASSLAPSRLETQYF

j_call: TRBJ1-1
v_call: TRBV7-3
d_call: -
cdr3_aa: CASSAQGNTEAFF

j_call: TRBJ2-5
v_call: TRBV6-5
d_call: -
cdr3_aa: CASNRAGGETQYF

j_call: TRBJ2-7
v_call: TRBV5-1
d_call: TRBD1
cdr3_aa: CASSLNVGTGTYEQYF

j_call: TRBJ1-2
v_call: TRBV29-1
d_call: -
cdr3_aa: CSVSGGYTF